The 6 T cell receptor beta chains presented below share a single source sample, sequenced in a study of OX40 agonist ivuxolimab in advanced cancers. Sequencing used immunoSEQ multiplex PCR; TCRdb keeps in-frame clones, though not all of them. The sample shows about 82,000 clones, roughly 92% of them seen only once. This material consisted of CD4+ or CD8+ T cells sorted from blood, taken in a trial of the OX40 agonist ivuxolimab. The source of these receptors is an adult with an advanced solid tumor such as melanoma, head and neck, liver or kidney cancer.

The sample holds one count of this clone. This chain links TRBV19 with TRBJ2-7; D ambiguous. V was cut by 10 bases and J by 0 bases, with 19 bases left in between. Germline V lookup: CDR1 LNHDA, CDR2 SQIVND (reference sequence). The CDR3 covers 15 residues. CDR3 DNA: TGTGCCACCAGGATCACCGGGCCCGTCTCCTACGAGCAGTACTTC. This sequence encodes CATRITGPVSYEQYF. The whole variable domain, remainder taken from reference TRBV19 and TRBJ2-7, is DGGITQSPKYLFRKEGQNVTLSCEQNLNHDAMYWYRQDPGQGLRLIYYSQIVNDFQKGDIAEGYSVSREKKESFPLTVTSAQKNPTAFYLCATRITGPVSYEQYFGPGTRLTVT.

This clone was recorded a few times. The CDR3 DNA reads TGTGCCAGCAGAACCGGGATATATGGCTACACCTTC. Translating gives CASRTGIYGYTF. V gene TRBV6-1 combines with J gene TRBJ1-2; D unclear. This CDR3 is 12 amino acids long. The germline V gene has CDR1 MNHNS and CDR2 SASEGT. Trimming stripped 6 bases from V and 5 bases from J, with 10 bases between.

Remarks on this clone: At one boundary the junction diverges from the germline segment, which might be a read error. J is TRBJ2-2 and V is TRBV7-7; D is possibly TRBD2 (5 bases). The CDR3 sequence is 16 residues long. The germline V gene has CDR1 SSHAT and CDR2 FNYEAQ (reference sequence). The CDR3 nucleotides are TGTGCTAGCAGCTTTGTGAGCGGATCGAACACCGGGGAGCTGTTTTTT. Its protein product is CASSFVSGSNTGELFF.

The chain couples TRBV6-1 to TRBJ1-1; unclear D gene. There are 12 residues in the CDR3. Germline values: CDR1 MNHNS, CDR2 SASEGT. Trimming took off 11 bases at V and 0 bases at J, with 10 bases between the two ends. Written as DNA, the CDR3 is TGTGCCGTCGGACTGCTGAACACTGAAGCTTTCTTT. As protein: CAVGLLNTEAFF.

The V and J genes are TRBV29-1 and TRBJ2-3, with D perhaps matching TRBD1 (6 bases). CDR3 length: 14 amino acids. V lost 4 bases, J lost 0 bases, and 11 bases lay in between. Germline values: CDR1 SQVTM, CDR2 ANQGSEA. The CDR3 here is CSVAGTPSTDTQYF. In DNA, the CDR3 is TGCAGCGTTGCGGGGACACCTAGCACAGATACGCAGTATTTT.

The chain couples TRBV2 to TRBJ1-1, with D hard to call. V lost 5 bases and J lost 6, with 16 bases in between. The CDR3 consists of 14 residues. Germline V gene sequence: CDR1 SNHLY, CDR2 FYNNEI. CDR3 sequence reads: CASSPPLESAEAFF. The CDR3 coding sequence is TGTGCCAGCAGTCCCCCCCTTGAATCCGCTGAAGCTTTCTTT.